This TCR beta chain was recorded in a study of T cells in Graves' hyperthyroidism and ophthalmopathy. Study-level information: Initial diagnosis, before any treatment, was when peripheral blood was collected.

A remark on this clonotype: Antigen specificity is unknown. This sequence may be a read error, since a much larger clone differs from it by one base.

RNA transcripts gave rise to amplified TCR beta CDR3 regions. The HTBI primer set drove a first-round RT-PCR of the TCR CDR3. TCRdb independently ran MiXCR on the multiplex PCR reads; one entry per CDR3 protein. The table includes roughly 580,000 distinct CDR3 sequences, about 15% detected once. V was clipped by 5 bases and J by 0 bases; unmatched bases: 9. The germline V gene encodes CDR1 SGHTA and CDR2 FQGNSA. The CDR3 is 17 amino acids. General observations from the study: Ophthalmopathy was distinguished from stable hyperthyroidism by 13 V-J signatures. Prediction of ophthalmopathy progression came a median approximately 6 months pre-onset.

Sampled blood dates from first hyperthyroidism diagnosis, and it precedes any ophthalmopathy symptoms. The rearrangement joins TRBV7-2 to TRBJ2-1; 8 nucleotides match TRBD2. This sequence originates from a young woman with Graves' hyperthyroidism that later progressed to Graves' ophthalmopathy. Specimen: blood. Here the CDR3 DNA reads TGTGCCAGCAGCCCGGGACTAGAGGAGAGCTCCTACAATGAGCAGTTCTTC. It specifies CASSPGLEESSYNEQFF.